A selection of T cell receptor beta chains follows, all from one sample in a study of blood T cell repertoires in COVID-19. The repertoire was sequenced with immunoSEQ multiplex PCR; TCRdb's copy has only in-frame clones and lacks some. The data hold roughly 500,000 clones, with approximately 88% observed a single time. The sample consisted of PBMCs or T cells enriched from blood (not recorded which). These receptors were obtained from a middle-aged woman who had recovered from COVID-19. Both conserved end residues are part of each CDR3. D genes are given only for firm matches. Not every row has a clone size; where given, it reads once, few, many or a size class.

j_gene: TRBJ1-2
v_gene: TRBV7-6
abundance: .
d_gene: TRBD1
len: 15
CDR3aa: CASSFGTGGDYGYTF
CDR3nt: TGTGCCAGCAGCTTCGGGACAGGGGGTGATTATGGCTACACCTTC

j_gene: TRBJ2-1
v_gene: TRBV24-1
abundance: .
d_gene: TRBD2
len: 16
CDR3aa: CATSDFPSGSRDEQFF
CDR3nt: TGTGCCACCAGTGATTTTCCTAGCGGGAGTCGCGATGAGCAGTTCTTC

j_gene: TRBJ1-1
v_gene: TRBV28
abundance: .
d_gene: TRBD1
len: 15
CDR3aa: CASSFFPDRGFLAFF
CDR3nt: TGTGCCAGCAGTTTTTTCCCCGACAGGGGGTTCTTGGCTTTCTTT

j_gene: TRBJ1-1
v_gene: TRBV11-3
abundance: .
d_gene: .
len: 15
CDR3aa: CASSLESGDFAEAFF
CDR3nt: TGTGCCAGCAGCTTAGAATCAGGGGATTTTGCTGAAGCTTTCTTT

j_gene: TRBJ2-5
v_gene: TRBV5-1
abundance: few
d_gene: .
len: 13
CDR3aa: CASSSDLRETQYF
CDR3nt: TGCGCCAGCAGCTCGGATTTGAGGGAGACCCAGTACTTC

j_gene: TRBJ1-1
v_gene: TRBV6-5
abundance: .
d_gene: TRBD1
len: 14
CDR3aa: CASRRQGLNTEAFF
CDR3nt: TGTGCCAGCAGACGACAGGGACTGAACACTGAAGCTTTCTTT

j_gene: TRBJ2-1
v_gene: TRBV11-3
abundance: .
d_gene: .
len: 16
CDR3aa: CASSLSAAYSYNEQFF
CDR3nt: TGTGCCAGCAGTTTAAGCGCGGCTTACTCCTACAATGAGCAGTTCTTC

j_gene: TRBJ1-4
v_gene: TRBV19
abundance: .
d_gene: .
len: 14
CDR3aa: CASNPGTTNEKLFF
CDR3nt: TGTGCCAGTAATCCAGGGACAACTAATGAAAAACTGTTTTTT

j_gene: TRBJ1-6
v_gene: TRBV18
abundance: .
d_gene: .
len: 15
CDR3aa: CASSPNRDYNSPLHF
CDR3nt: TGTGCCAGCTCACCAAACAGGGACTATAATTCACCCCTCCACTTT

j_gene: TRBJ2-7
v_gene: TRBV5-1
abundance: .
d_gene: .
len: 13
CDR3aa: CASSLAGADEQYF
CDR3nt: TGCGCCAGCAGCTTGGCGGGTGCGGACGAGCAGTACTTC

j_gene: TRBJ1-4
v_gene: TRBV7-9
abundance: .
d_gene: .
len: 10
CDR3aa: CASSVEKLFF
CDR3nt: TGTGCCAGCAGCGTAGAAAAACTGTTTTTT

j_gene: TRBJ1-2
v_gene: TRBV5-4
abundance: .
d_gene: TRBD1
len: 15
CDR3aa: CASSPGTEGLGGYTF
CDR3nt: TGTGCCAGCAGCCCCGGGACAGAGGGATTGGGTGGCTACACCTTC

j_gene: TRBJ2-7
v_gene: TRBV3-1/TRBV3-2
abundance: .
d_gene: TRBD1
len: 15
CDR3aa: CASSLGTGGNYEQYF
CDR3nt: TGTGCCAGCAGCCTGGGAACAGGGGGTAATTACGAGCAGTACTTC

j_gene: TRBJ2-7
v_gene: TRBV6-2/TRBV6-3
abundance: once
d_gene: .
len: 15
CDR3aa: CASSYIRLALYEQYF
CDR3nt: TGTGCCAGCAGTTATATCCGGCTAGCGCTCTACGAGCAGTACTTC

j_gene: TRBJ2-3
v_gene: TRBV4-3
abundance: .
d_gene: .
len: 17
CDR3aa: CASSQQPRTAFTDTQYF
CDR3nt: TGCGCCAGCAGCCAACAACCCAGGACAGCTTTCACAGATACGCAGTATTTT

j_gene: TRBJ1-1
v_gene: TRBV18
abundance: .
d_gene: TRBD1
len: 14
CDR3aa: CASSPIRGQGEAFF
CDR3nt: TGTGCCAGCTCGCCAATCAGGGGGCAGGGTGAAGCTTTCTTT